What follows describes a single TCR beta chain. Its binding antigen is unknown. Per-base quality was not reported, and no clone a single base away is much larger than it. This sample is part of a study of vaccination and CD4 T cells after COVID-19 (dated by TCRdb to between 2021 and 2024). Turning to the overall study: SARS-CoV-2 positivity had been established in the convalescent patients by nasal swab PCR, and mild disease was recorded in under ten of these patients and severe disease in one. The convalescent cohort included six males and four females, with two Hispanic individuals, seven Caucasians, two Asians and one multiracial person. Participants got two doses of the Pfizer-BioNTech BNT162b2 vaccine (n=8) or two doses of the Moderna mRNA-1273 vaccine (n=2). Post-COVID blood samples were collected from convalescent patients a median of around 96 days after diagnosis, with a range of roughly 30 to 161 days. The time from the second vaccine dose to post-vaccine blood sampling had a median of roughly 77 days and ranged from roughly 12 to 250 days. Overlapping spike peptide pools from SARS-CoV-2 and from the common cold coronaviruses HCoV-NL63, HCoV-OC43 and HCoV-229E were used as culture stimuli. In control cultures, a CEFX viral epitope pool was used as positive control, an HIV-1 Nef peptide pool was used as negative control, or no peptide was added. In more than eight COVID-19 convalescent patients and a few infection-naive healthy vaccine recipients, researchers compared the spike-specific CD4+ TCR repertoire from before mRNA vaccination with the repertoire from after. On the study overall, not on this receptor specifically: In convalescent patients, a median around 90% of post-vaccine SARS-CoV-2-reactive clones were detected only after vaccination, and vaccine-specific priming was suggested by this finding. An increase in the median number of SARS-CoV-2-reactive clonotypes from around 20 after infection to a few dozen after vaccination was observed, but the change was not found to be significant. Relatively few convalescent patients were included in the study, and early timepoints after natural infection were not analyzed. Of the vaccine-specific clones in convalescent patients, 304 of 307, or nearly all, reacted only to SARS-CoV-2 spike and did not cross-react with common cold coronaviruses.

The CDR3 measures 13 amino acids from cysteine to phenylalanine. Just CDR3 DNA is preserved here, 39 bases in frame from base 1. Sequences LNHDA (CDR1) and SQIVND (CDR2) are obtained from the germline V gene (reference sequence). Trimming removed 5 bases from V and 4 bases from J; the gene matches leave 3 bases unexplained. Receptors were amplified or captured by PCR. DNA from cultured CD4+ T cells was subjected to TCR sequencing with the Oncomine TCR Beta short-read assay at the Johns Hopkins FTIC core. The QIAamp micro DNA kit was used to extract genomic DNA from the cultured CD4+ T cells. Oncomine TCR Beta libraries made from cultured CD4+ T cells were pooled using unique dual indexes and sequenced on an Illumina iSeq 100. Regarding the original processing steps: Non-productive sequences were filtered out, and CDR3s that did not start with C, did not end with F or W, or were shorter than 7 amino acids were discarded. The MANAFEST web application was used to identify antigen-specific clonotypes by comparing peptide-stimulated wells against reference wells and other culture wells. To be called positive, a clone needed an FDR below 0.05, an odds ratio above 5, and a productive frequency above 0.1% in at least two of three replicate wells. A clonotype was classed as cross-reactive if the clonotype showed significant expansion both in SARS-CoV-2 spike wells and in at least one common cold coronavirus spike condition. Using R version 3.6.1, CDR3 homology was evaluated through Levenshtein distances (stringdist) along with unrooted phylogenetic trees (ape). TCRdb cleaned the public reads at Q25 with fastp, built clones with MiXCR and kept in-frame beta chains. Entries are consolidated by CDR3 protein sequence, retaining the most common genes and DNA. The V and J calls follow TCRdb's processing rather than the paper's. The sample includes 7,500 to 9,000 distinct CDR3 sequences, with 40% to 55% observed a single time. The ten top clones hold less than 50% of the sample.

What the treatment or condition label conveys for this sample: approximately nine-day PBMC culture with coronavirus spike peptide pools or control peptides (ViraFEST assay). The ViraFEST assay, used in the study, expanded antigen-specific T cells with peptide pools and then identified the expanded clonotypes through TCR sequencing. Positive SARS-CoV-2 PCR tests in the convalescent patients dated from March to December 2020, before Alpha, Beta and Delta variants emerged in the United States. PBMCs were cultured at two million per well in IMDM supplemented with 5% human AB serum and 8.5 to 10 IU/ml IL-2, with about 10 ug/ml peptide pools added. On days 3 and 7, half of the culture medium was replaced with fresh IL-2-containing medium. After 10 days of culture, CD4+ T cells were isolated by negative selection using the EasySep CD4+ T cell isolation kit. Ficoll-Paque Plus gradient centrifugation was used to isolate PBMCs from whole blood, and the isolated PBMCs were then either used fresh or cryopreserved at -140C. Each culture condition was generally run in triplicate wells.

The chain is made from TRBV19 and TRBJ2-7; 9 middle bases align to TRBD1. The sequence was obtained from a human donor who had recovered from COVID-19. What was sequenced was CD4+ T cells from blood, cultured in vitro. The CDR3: CASSPGTGYEQYF. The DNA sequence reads TGTGCCAGTAGTCCCGGGACAGGGTACGAGCAGTACTTC.